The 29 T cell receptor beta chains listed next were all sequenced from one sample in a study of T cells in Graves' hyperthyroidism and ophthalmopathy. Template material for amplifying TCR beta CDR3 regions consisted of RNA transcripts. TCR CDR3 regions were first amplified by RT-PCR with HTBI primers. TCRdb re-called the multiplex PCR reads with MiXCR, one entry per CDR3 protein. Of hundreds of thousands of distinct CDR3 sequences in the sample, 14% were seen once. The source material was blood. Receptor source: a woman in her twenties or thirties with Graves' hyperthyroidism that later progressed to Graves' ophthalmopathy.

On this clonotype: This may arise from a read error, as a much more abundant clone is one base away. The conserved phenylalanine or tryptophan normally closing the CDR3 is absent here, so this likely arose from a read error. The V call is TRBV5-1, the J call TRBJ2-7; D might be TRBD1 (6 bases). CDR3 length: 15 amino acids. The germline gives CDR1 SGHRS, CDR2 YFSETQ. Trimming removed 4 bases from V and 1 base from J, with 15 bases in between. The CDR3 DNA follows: TGCGCCAGCAGCGAAGGACAGATAGGATCCTACGAGCAGTACTCC. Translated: CASSEGQIGSYEQYS.

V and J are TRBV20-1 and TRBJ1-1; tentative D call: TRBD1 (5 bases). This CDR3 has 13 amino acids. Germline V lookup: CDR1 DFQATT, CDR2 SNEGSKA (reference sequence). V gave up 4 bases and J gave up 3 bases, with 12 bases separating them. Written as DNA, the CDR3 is TGCAGTGCTATACACTCAGGGTACACTGAAGCTTTCTTT. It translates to CSAIHSGYTEAFF.

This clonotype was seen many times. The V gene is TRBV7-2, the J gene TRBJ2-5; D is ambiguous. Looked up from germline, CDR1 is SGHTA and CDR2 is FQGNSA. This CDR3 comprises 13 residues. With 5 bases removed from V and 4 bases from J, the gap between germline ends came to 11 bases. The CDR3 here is CASSPGYPETQYF. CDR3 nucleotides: TGTGCCAGCAGCCCCGGATATCCAGAGACCCAGTACTTC.

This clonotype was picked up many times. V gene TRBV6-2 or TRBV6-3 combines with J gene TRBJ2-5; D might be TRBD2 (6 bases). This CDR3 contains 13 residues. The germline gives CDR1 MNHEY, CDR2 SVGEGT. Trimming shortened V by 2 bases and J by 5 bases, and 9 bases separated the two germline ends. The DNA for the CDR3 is TGTGCCAGCAGTTACCTACTAGCCGAGACCCAGTACTTC. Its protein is CASSYLLAETQYF.

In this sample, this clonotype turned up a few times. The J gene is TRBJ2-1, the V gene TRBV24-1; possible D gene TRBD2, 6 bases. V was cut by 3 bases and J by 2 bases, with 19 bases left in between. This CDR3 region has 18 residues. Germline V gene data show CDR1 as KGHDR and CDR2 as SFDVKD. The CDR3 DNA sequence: TGTGCCACCAGTGATAACCCCTCTAGCGCCTGGGCCTACAATGAGCAGTTCTTC. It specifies CATSDNPSSAWAYNEQFF.

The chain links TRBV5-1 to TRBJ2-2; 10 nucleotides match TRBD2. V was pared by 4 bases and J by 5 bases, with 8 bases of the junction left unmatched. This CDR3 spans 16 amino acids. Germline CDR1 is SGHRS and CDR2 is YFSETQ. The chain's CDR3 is CASSPRLAGNTGELFF. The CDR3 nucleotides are TGCGCCAGCAGCCCCAGACTAGCGGGTAATACCGGGGAGCTGTTTTTT. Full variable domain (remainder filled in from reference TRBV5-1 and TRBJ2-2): KAGVTQTPRYLIKTRGQQVTLSCSPISGHRSVSWYQQTPGQGLQFLFEYFSETQRNKGNFPGRFSGRQFSNSRSEMNVSTLELGDSALYLCASSPRLAGNTGELFFGEGSRLTVL.

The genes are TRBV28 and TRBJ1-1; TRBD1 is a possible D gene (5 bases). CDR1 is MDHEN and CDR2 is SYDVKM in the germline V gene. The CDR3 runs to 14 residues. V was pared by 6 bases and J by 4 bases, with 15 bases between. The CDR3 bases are TGTGCCAGCAGCGTTGGCAGGGCGGGCACTGAAGCTTTCTTT. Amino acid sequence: CASSVGRAGTEAFF.

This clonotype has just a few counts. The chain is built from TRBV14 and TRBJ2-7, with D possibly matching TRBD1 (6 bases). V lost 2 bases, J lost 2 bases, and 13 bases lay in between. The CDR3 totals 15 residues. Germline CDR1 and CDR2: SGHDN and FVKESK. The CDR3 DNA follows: TGTGCCAGCAGCCAAATGACAGGAGCCACCTACGAGCAGTACTTC. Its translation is CASSQMTGATYEQYF. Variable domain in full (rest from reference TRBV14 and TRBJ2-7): EAGVTQFPSHSVIEKGQTVTLRCDPISGHDNLYWYRRVMGKEIKFLLHFVKESKQDESGMPNNRFLAERTGGTYSTLKVQPAELEDSGVYFCASSQMTGATYEQYFGPGTRLTVT.

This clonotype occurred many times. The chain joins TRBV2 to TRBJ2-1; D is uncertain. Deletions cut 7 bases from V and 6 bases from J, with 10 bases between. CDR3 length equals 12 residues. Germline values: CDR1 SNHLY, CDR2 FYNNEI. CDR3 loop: CASTARFNEQFF. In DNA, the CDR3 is TGTGCCAGCACAGCGAGATTCAATGAGCAGTTCTTC.

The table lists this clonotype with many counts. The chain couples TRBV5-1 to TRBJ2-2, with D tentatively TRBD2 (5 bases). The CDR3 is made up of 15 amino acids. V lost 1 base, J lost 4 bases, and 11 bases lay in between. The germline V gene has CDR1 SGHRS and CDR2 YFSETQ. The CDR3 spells CASSLLGSSTGELFF. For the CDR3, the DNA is TGCGCCAGCAGCTTGTTAGGGAGCAGCACCGGGGAGCTGTTTTTT.

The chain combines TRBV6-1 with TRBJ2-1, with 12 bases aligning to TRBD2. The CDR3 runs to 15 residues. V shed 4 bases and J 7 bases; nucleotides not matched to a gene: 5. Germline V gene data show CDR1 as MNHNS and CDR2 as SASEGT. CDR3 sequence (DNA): TGTGCCAGCAGTGGACTAGCGGGAGCAGGAAATGAGCAGTTCTTC. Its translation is CASSGLAGAGNEQFF.

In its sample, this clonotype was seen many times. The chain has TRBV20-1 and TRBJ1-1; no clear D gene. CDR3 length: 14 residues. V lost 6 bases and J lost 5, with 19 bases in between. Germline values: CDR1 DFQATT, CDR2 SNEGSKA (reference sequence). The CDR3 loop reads CSAGLPGPGTEAFF. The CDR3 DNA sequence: TGCAGTGCAGGCCTACCGGGCCCGGGGACTGAAGCTTTCTTT.

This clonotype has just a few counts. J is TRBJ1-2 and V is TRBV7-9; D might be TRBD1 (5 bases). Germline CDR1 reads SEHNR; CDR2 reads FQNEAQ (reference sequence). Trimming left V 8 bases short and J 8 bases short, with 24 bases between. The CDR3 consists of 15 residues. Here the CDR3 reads CASWTDSRGLEGYTF. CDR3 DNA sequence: TGTGCCAGCTGGACCGATTCGAGGGGCCTAGAAGGCTACACCTTC.

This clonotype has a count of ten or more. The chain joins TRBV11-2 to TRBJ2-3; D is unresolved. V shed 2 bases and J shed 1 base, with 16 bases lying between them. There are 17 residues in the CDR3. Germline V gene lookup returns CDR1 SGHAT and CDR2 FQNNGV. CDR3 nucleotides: TGTGCCAGCAGCTTAACCGTCGAGAGGTCCGGCACAGATACGCAGTATTTT. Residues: CASSLTVERSGTDTQYF.

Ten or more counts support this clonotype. The CDR3 DNA follows: TGTGCCAGCAGCCAGGGGACCGTCACAGATACGCAGTATTTT. Its protein product is CASSQGTVTDTQYF. V and J are TRBV7-9 and TRBJ2-3, with D possibly matching TRBD1 (6 bases). CDR3 size: 14 residues. The germline CDR1 and CDR2 sequences are SEHNR and FQNEAQ (reference sequence). V was cut by 5 bases and J by 2 bases, with 11 bases left in between. Filled out from reference TRBV7-9 and TRBJ2-3, the complete variable domain reads DTGVSQNPRHKITKRGQNVTFRCDPISEHNRLYWYRQTLGQGPEFLTYFQNEAQLEKSRLLSDRFSAERPKGSFSTLEIQRTEQGDSAMYLCASSQGTVTDTQYFGPGTRLTVL.

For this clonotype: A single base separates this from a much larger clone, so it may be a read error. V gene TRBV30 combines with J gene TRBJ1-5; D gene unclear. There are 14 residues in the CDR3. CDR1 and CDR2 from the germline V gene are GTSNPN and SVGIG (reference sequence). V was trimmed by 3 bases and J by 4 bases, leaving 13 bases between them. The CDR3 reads CAWRPRTYNQPQHF. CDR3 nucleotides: TGTGCCTGGAGACCCCGGACTTATAATCAGCCCCAGCATTTT.

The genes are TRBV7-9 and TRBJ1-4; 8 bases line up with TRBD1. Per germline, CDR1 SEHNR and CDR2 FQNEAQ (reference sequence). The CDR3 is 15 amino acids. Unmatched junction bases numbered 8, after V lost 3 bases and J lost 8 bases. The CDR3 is CASSFGTGGEEKLFF. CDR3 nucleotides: TGTGCCAGCAGCTTCGGGACAGGTGGAGAGGAAAAACTGTTTTTT.

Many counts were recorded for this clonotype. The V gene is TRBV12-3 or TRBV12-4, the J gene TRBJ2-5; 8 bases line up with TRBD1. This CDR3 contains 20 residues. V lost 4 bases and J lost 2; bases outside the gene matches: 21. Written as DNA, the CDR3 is TGTGCCAGCAGTTACTACCTAGACAGGGGTCGCGCCCAAGTACAAGAGACCCAGTACTTC. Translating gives CASSYYLDRGRAQVQETQYF.

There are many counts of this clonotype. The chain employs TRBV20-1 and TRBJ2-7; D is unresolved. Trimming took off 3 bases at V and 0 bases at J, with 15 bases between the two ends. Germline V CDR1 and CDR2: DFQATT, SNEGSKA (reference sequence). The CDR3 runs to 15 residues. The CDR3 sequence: CSARGRGGSSYEQYF. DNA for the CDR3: TGCAGTGCTAGGGGTCGAGGCGGTAGCTCCTACGAGCAGTACTTC.

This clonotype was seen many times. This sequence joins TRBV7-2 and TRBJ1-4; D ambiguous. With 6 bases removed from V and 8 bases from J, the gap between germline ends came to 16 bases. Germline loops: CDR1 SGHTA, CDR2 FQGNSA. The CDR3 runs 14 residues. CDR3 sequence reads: CASRLDPGGEKLFF. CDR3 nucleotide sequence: TGTGCCAGCAGGCTGGATCCTGGTGGGGAAAAACTGTTTTTT.

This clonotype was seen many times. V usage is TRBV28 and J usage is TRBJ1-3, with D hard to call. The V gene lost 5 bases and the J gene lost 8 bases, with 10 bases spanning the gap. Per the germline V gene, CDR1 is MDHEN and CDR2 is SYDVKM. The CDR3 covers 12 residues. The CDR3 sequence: CASSRAGDTIYF. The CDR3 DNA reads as TGTGCCAGCAGTCGAGCCGGGGACACCATATATTTT.

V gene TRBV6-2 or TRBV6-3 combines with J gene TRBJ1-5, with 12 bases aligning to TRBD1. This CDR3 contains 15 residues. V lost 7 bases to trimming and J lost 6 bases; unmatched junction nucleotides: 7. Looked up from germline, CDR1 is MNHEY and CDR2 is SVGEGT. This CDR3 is CASNKGQGAVQPQHF. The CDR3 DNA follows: TGTGCCAGCAATAAGGGACAGGGGGCTGTTCAGCCCCAGCATTTT.

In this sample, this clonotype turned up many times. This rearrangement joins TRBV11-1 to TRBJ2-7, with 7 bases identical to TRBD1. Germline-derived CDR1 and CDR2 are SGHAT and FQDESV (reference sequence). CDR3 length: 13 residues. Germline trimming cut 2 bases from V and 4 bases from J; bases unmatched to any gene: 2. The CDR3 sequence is CASSLPGGYEQYF. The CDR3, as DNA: TGTGCCAGCAGCTTACCAGGGGGATACGAGCAGTACTTC.

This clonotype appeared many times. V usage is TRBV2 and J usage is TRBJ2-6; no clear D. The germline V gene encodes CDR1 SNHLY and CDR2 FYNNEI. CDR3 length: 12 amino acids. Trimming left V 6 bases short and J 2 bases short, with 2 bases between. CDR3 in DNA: TGTGCCAGCAGGGCTGGGGCCAACGTCCTGACTTTC. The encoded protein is CASRAGANVLTF.

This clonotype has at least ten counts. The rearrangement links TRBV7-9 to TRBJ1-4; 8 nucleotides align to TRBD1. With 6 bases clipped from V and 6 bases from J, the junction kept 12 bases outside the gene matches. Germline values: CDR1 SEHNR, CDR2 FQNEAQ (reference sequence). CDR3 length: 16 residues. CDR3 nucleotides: TGTGCCAGCAGTCGGGGACAGGCCGAGGGGGATGAAAAACTGTTTTTT. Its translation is CASSRGQAEGDEKLFF.

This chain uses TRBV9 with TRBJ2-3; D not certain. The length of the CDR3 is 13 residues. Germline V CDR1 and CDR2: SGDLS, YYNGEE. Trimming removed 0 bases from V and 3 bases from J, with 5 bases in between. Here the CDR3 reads CASSVGLTDTQYF. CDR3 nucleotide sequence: TGTGCCAGCAGCGTAGGACTTACAGATACGCAGTATTTT.

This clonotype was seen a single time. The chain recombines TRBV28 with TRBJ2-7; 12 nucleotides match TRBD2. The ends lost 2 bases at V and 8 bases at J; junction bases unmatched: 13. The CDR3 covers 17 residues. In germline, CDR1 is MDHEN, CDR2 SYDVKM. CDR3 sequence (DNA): TGTGCCAGCAGTTTAACTGGGACTAGCGGGTTCCTGGCCAAGCAGTACTTC. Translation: CASSLTGTSGFLAKQYF. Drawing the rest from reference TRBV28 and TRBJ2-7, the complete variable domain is DVKVTQSSRYLVKRTGEKVFLECVQDMDHENMFWYRQDPGLGLRLIYFSYDVKMKEKGDIPEGYSVSREKKERFSLILESASTNQTSMYLCASSLTGTSGFLAKQYFGPGTRLTVT.

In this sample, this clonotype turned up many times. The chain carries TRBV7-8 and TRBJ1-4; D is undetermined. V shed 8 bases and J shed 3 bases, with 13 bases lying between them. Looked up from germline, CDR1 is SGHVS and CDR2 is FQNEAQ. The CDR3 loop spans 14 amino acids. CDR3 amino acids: CASSWWAPNEKLFF. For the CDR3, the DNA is TGTGCCAGCTCGTGGTGGGCCCCTAATGAAAAACTGTTTTTT.

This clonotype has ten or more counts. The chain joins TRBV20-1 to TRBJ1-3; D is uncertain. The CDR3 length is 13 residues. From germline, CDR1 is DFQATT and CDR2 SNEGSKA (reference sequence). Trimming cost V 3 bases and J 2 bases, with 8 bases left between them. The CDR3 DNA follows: TGCAGTGCTAGTAATCAGGCTGGAAACACCATATATTTT. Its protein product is CSASNQAGNTIYF.